Given below is one T cell receptor (beta chain) in context. Its specificity is unknown. This entry comes from a study of STAT5B mutations in CD4+ large granular lymphocyte leukemia. Whole-study findings and limits: Patient CD4-sorted repertoires looked more clonal than healthy CD4+ repertoires, even without putative leukemic clones.

TCRdb's copy holds only in-frame clones and misses some; the assay was immunoSEQ multiplex PCR. Among about 28,000 clones listed, just under 75% were seen once. This receptor was identified in a human donor in good health. What was sequenced was CD4+ T cells from blood buffy coats.

Here the CDR3 reads CASSYEREQYF. CDR3 sequence (DNA): TGTGCCAGCAGTTACGAGCGCGAGCAGTACTTC. The chain carries TRBV6-5 and TRBJ2-7; no reliable D call. Germline CDR1 is MNHEY and CDR2 is SVGAGI. The CDR3 is made up of 11 amino acids. Trimming pared 2 bases from V and 6 bases from J, leaving 5 bases between.